This T cell receptor beta chain comes out of a study of blood T cell repertoires in COVID-19. The overall study: The United States, Italy and Spain supplied acute and convalescent COVID-19 samples. Nucleic acid was either cDNA or gDNA, and it came from T cells, B-cell-depleted T cells, or PBMCs.

Those enrolled in Seattle joined during active infection and were followed longitudinally afterward. Under the authors' procedure: Cell counts per sample came from amplifying reference gene primers. The protocol was immunoSEQ multiplex PCR, while the TCRdb copy is restricted to in-frame clones and leaves out a portion. V and J calls and clone size are given by that table; D and trimming were obtained from the DNA. The sample includes approximately 65,000 clones, roughly 87% seen only once; the top ten take 0.4% to 0.55%. CDR3 length equals 13 residues. Germline V gives CDR1 MNHEY, CDR2 SVGAGI. Trimming stripped 6 bases from V and 8 bases from J, with 16 bases between.

Sequencing was carried out using peripheral blood. The chain employs TRBV6-5 and TRBJ1-2, with a possible D match to TRBD1 (5 bases). This clonotype was obtained from a man in his fifties or sixties with COVID-19, enrolled during active disease. The CDR3 region has the DNA TGTGCCAGCAGCCTAAACAGGCTTTGGGGCTACACCTTC. This encodes CASSLNRLWGYTF.